This T cell receptor beta chain was identified during a study of control samples from healthy donors and cancer patients. Sequenced by immunoSEQ multiplex PCR; TCRdb stores in-frame clones only, minus some. Seen here are about 88,000 clones, 80% to 95% observed once, and the top ten hold over 8%. The CDR3 length is 14 residues. Trimming removed 3 bases from V and 0 bases from J, with 8 bases in between. CDR1 and CDR2 from the germline V gene are SEHNR and FQNEAQ (reference sequence). This clonotype was sampled from a man aged 18 to 30 in good health. The genes are TRBV7-9 and TRBJ1-2; D possibly corresponds to TRBD1 (5 bases). The sample taken for sequencing was blood. The CDR3 is CASSFKTANYGYTF. DNA for the CDR3: TGTGCCAGCAGCTTTAAGACAGCTAACTATGGCTACACCTTC.